This TCR beta chain was sequenced in a study of identical twins' blood T cells. The germline V and J ends were trimmed by 8 bases and 8 bases, with 15 bases remaining between them. Looked up from germline, CDR1 is MGHDK and CDR2 is SYGVNS. This CDR3 comprises 13 residues. As handled by the study authors: Clonotypes per individual ranged from about 85,000 to nearly 500,000. In TCRdb, the 5' RACE reads were re-called with MiXCR into one record per CDR3 protein. The V and J calls here are based on TCRdb, not the publication. The table lists 400,000 or so distinct CDR3 sequences, roughly 28% of them singletons. Notes on the study in general: Shared environment remains a possible cause of twin similarity.

This clonotype has more than one count but fewer than ten. No antigen is known for it. The receptor was derived from a woman between 18 and 49 years old in good health. V usage is TRBV25-1 and J usage is TRBJ1-4; perhaps TRBD1 as D (6 bases). Sequences were obtained from PBMCs. CDR3 loop: CASSDRRLEKLFF. In nucleotides, the CDR3 is TGTGCCAGCTCAGACAGGAGACTAGAAAAACTGTTTTTT. Based on the CDR3 plus reference TRBV25-1 and TRBJ1-4, the full variable domain is EADIYQTPRYLVIGTGKKITLECSQTMGHDKMYWYQQDPGMELHLIHYSYGVNSTEKGDLSSESTVSRIRTEHFPLTLESARPSHTSQYLCASSDRRLEKLFFGSGTQLSVL.